This T cell receptor (beta chain) was retrieved from a study of blood T cell repertoires in COVID-19. V trimming: 10 bases; J trimming: 5 bases; junction bases outside the gene matches: 16. This CDR3 is built from 15 residues. The V gene's germline CDR1 is WNHNN and CDR2 SYGVQD (reference sequence). Original handling: From reference gene primer amplification, estimates of nucleated cell counts were derived. Sequenced by immunoSEQ multiplex PCR; TCRdb stores in-frame clones only, minus some. V and J calls plus clone size are reproduced from that table; the DNA served to infer D and trimming. Of 250,000 or so clones in the sample, approximately 90% were seen once. All enrollees were roughly 18 to 89 years old and from about 24 US areas.

The TCR originated in a woman aged 30 to 39 with acute COVID-19. The sequenced sample consisted of PBMCs or T cells enriched from blood (not recorded which). The chain carries TRBV10-1 and TRBJ2-7; 8 positions agree with TRBD2. The CDR3 reads CATSSPGLVSDEQYF. CDR3 DNA sequence: TGCGCCACCTCGAGCCCGGGACTAGTGAGCGACGAGCAGTACTTC.